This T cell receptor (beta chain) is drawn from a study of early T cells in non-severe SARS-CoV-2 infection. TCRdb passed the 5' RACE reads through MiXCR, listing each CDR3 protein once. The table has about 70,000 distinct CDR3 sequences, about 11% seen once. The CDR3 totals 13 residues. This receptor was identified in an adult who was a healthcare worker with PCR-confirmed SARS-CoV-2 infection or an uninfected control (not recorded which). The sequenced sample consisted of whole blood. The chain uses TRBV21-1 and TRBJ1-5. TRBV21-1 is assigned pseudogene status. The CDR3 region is CASSKKRNQPQHF. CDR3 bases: TGTGCCAGCAGCAAAAAACGTAATCAGCCCCAGCATTTT.